This T cell receptor (beta chain) was identified in a study of T cell changes during pregnancy in multiple sclerosis. Germline V CDR1 and CDR2: LNHDA, SQIVND (reference sequence). With 7 bases removed from V and 8 bases from J, the gap between germline ends came to 18 bases. There are 14 residues in the CDR3. The table came from immunoSEQ multiplex PCR; TCRdb's copy has only in-frame clones and leaves some out. The sample shows 110,000 or so clones, approximately 94% of them seen only once. The specimen was peripheral blood, collected before pregnancy. This receptor was obtained from a female donor with multiple sclerosis, enrolled in a pregnancy study. The chain has TRBV19 and TRBJ1-3; no definite D call. CDR3 in amino acids: CASKRTLGEDTIYF. As DNA, the CDR3 is TGTGCCAGTAAGCGGACCCTCGGGGAGGACACCATATATTTT.